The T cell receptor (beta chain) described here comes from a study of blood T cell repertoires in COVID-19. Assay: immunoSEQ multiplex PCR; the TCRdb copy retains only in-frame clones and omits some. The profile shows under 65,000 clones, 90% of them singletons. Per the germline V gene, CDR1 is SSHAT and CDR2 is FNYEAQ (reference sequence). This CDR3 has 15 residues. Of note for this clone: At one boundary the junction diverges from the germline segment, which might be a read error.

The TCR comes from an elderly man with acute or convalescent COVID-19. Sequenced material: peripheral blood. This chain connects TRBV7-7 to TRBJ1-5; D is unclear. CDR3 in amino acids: CASSSRHLNNQPQHF. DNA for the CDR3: TGTGCTAGCAGCTCCAGACACTTAAACAATCAGCCCCAGCATTTT.